The next 26 T cell receptor beta chains were all read from a single sample in a study of cytomegalovirus exposure and HLA in healthy donors. In the PCR, 60 Vbeta and 13 Jbeta primers were used. Repertoires were generated with immunoSEQ multiplex PCR, while TCRdb's copy carries only in-frame clones and drops some. The repertoire holds about 130,000 clones, with approximately 84% as singletons. Sequenced: PBMCs. These receptors all stem from a young man in good health and CMV-seropositive.

The V and J genes are TRBV9 and TRBJ2-5, with 15 positions matching TRBD2. Per the germline V gene, CDR1 is SGDLS and CDR2 is YYNGEE. J gave up 4 bases and V 3 bases, and 7 bases lay outside the gene matches. The CDR3 consists of 17 residues. This chain's CDR3 is CASSEGLAGGPPETQYF. The CDR3 region has the DNA TGTGCCAGCAGCGAAGGACTAGCGGGAGGGCCCCCAGAGACCCAGTACTTC. Combining the CDR3 with reference TRBV9 and TRBJ2-5 gives the whole variable domain DSGVTQTPKHLITATGQRVTLRCSPRSGDLSVYWYQQSLDQGLQFLIQYYNGEERAKGNILERFSAQQFPDLHSELNLSSLELGDSALYFCASSEGLAGGPPETQYFGPGTRLLVL.

This clone came up once. The chain is built from TRBV7-9 and TRBJ1-2; D remains ambiguous. Deletions cut 5 bases from V and 0 bases from J, with 7 bases between. This CDR3 spans 13 amino acids. Germline V gene sequence: CDR1 SEHNR, CDR2 FQNEAQ (reference sequence). Written as DNA, the CDR3 is TGTGCCAGCAGCAATGTAGCTAACTATGGCTACACCTTC. This gives the protein CASSNVANYGYTF. Variable domain in full (rest from reference TRBV7-9 and TRBJ1-2): DTGVSQNPRHKITKRGQNVTFRCDPISEHNRLYWYRQTLGQGPEFLTYFQNEAQLEKSRLLSDRFSAERPKGSFSTLEIQRTEQGDSAMYLCASSNVANYGYTFGSGTRLTVV.

The chain couples TRBV29-1 to TRBJ1-2, with a weak D call TRBD1 (5 bases). V was cut by 3 bases and J by 5 bases, with 7 bases left in between. The CDR3 spans 11 residues. The germline V gene encodes CDR1 SQVTM and CDR2 ANQGSEA. CDR3: CSVEGRYGYTF. CDR3 nucleotides: TGCAGCGTTGAGGGGCGGTATGGCTACACCTTC.

This chain uses TRBV11-2 with TRBJ2-5; D gene unclear. The ends were cut back, 2 bases at V and 3 bases at J, with 4 bases in the middle. The length of the CDR3 is 12 residues. CDR1 and CDR2 (germline): SGHAT, FQNNGV. DNA for the CDR3: TGTGCCAGCAGCTTAATCGAAGAGACCCAGTACTTC. Translating gives CASSLIEETQYF.

The V call is TRBV4-3, the J call TRBJ2-5; D gene uncertain. Trimming took off 0 bases at V and 4 bases at J, with 6 bases between the two ends. Looked up from germline, CDR1 is LGHNA and CDR2 is YSLEER. This CDR3 comprises 13 residues. The CDR3 sequence: CASSQDLLETQYF. CDR3 sequence (DNA): TGCGCCAGCAGCCAAGATCTTTTAGAGACCCAGTACTTC.

The CDR3 here is CASSLTQGAGNTIYF. In nucleotides, the CDR3 is TGTGCCAGCAGCTTAACACAGGGGGCTGGAAACACCATATATTTT. The chain combines TRBV7-6 with TRBJ1-3; 8 nucleotides align to TRBD1. V shed 2 bases and J 2 bases; nucleotides not matched to a gene: 2. The CDR3 has 15 amino acids. From germline, CDR1 is SGHVS and CDR2 FNYEAQ.

The genes are TRBV6-4 and TRBJ2-1, with 10 bases lining up with TRBD2. Trimming removed 6 bases from V and 8 bases from J; junction bases left unmatched: 10. The CDR3 contains 15 residues. In germline, CDR1 is MRHNA, CDR2 SNTAGT. CDR3 sequence: CASRGSGGPFDEQFF. The CDR3 DNA is TGTGCCAGCAGGGGTAGCGGGGGGCCCTTCGATGAGCAGTTCTTC.

This chain joins TRBV18 and TRBJ1-6; a weak D match, TRBD1 (5 bases). The CDR3 totals 15 residues. Trimming removed 3 bases from V and 4 bases from J, with 10 bases in between. Germline CDR1 and CDR2: KGHSH and LQKENI. The CDR3 coding sequence is TGTGCCAGCTCACCCGGGACTGCTTATAATTCACCCCTCCACTTT. It is translated as CASSPGTAYNSPLHF.

V and J are TRBV6-1 and TRBJ1-2; a weak D match, TRBD1 (5 bases). Trimming pared 5 bases from V and 4 bases from J, leaving 14 bases between. Germline CDR1 reads MNHNS; CDR2 reads SASEGT. The CDR3 is made up of 14 amino acids. CDR3: CASSLETGGYGYTF. Here the CDR3 DNA reads TGTGCCAGCAGTCTCGAGACCGGGGGCTATGGCTACACCTTC.

This clone was counted a single time. This rearrangement joins TRBV29-1 to TRBJ1-2, with D perhaps TRBD1 (5 bases). This CDR3 is 13 amino acids long. V lost 6 bases and J 0 bases, leaving 11 bases between the germline ends. CDR1 is SQVTM, CDR2 ANQGSEA, per germline. The CDR3 spells CSVLRTSNYGYTF. The CDR3 DNA sequence: TGCAGCGTGCTACGGACATCTAACTATGGCTACACCTTC. The whole variable domain, remainder taken from reference TRBV29-1 and TRBJ1-2, is SAVISQKPSRDICQRGTSLTIQCQVDSQVTMMFWYRQQPGQSLTLIATANQGSEATYESGFVIDKFPISRPNLTFSTLTVSNMSPEDSSIYLCSVLRTSNYGYTFGSGTRLTVV.

The chain combines TRBV11-2 with TRBJ2-5, with unresolved D. The germline V gene encodes CDR1 SGHAT and CDR2 FQNNGV. The CDR3 is made up of 13 amino acids. Trimming cost V 4 bases and J 3 bases, with 9 bases left between them. DNA of the CDR3: TGTGCCAGCAGCTCGATACAGAAAGAGACCCAGTACTTC. It encodes CASSSIQKETQYF. Full variable domain (remainder filled in from reference TRBV11-2 and TRBJ2-5): EAGVAQSPRYKIIEKRQSVAFWCNPISGHATLYWYQQILGQGPKLLIQFQNNGVVDDSQLPKDRFSAERLKGVDSTLKIQPAKLEDSAVYLCASSSIQKETQYFGPGTRLLVL.

The chain combines TRBV12-5 with TRBJ2-7, with D hard to call. Germline CDR1 reads LGHNT; CDR2 reads FRNRAP. V was pared by 0 bases and J by 1 base, with 13 bases between. There are 16 residues in the CDR3. The CDR3 protein is CASGLVLAGRSYEQYF. As DNA, the CDR3 is TGTGCTAGTGGTTTGGTACTGGCAGGCCGATCCTACGAGCAGTACTTC.

In DNA, the CDR3 is TGCGCCAGCAGCCGGGGACTAGCCCTCTACGAGCAGTACTTC. Translated, it gives CASSRGLALYEQYF. The rearrangement uses TRBV4-1 and TRBJ2-7; 9 bases are a match to TRBD2. The trim removed 4 bases at V and 3 bases at J, leaving 4 bases unmatched. This CDR3 region has 14 residues. Germline assignment: CDR1 MGHRA and CDR2 YSYEKL.

This clone was picked up a small number of times. The chain couples TRBV5-1 to TRBJ1-6; D ambiguous. V was trimmed by 0 bases and J by 9 bases, leaving 10 bases between them. In germline, CDR1 is SGHRS, CDR2 YFSETQ. The CDR3 has 14 amino acids. This CDR3 reads CASSLDRSGSPLHF. CDR3 nucleotide sequence: TGCGCCAGCAGCTTGGATCGTTCAGGTTCACCCCTCCACTTT.

The chain uses TRBV7-2 and TRBJ2-7, with 9 bases identical to TRBD2. Germline values: CDR1 SGHTA, CDR2 FQGNSA. The V gene end was trimmed by 4 bases and the J gene end by 4 bases; junction bases not matched to a gene: 8. The CDR3 covers 15 residues. The CDR3 nucleotides read TGTGCCAGCAGCTCGTCCGGCGGGGGGGTGTACGAGCAGTACTTC. It translates to CASSSSGGGVYEQYF. The whole variable domain, filled in from reference TRBV7-2 and TRBJ2-7, reads GAGVSQSPSNKVTEKGKDVELRCDPISGHTALYWYRQSLGQGLEFLIYFQGNSAPDKSGLPSDRFSAERTGGSVSTLTIQRTQQEDSAVYLCASSSSGGGVYEQYFGPGTRLTVT.

This rearrangement joins TRBV5-1 to TRBJ1-6, with D maybe TRBD1 (6 bases). CDR3 size: 16 residues. Deletions cut 3 bases from V and 10 bases from J, with 20 bases between. Germline lookup yields CDR1 SGHRS and CDR2 YFSETQ. The CDR3 bases are TGCGCCAGCAGCTCGGAATCGGGGGGCGGCTCCTCACCCCTCCACTTT. It codes for CASSSESGGGSSPLHF.

The J gene is TRBJ1-2, the V gene TRBV7-2; no clear D. CDR1 and CDR2 from the germline V gene are SGHTA and FQGNSA. This CDR3 is built from 15 residues. Trimming left V 4 bases short and J 0 bases short, with 12 bases between. This CDR3 is CASSSSQRTNYGYTF. The CDR3 bases are TGTGCCAGCAGCTCATCGCAGCGGACTAACTATGGCTACACCTTC.

The chain couples TRBV14 to TRBJ1-5; 7 bases map to TRBD1. Germline V lookup: CDR1 SGHDN, CDR2 FVKESK. Germline trimming cut 7 bases from V and 7 bases from J; bases unmatched to any gene: 13. CDR3 length: 15 amino acids. DNA for the CDR3: TGTGCCAGCACTCACGACAGGGAGGTGGACCAGCCCCAGCATTTT. Protein product: CASTHDREVDQPQHF. Full variable domain (rest looked up from reference TRBV14 and TRBJ1-5): EAGVTQFPSHSVIEKGQTVTLRCDPISGHDNLYWYRRVMGKEIKFLLHFVKESKQDESGMPNNRFLAERTGGTYSTLKVQPAELEDSGVYFCASTHDREVDQPQHFGDGTRLSIL.

The genes are TRBV6-1 and TRBJ1-2, with 9 bases lining up with TRBD1. Losses at the gene ends were 8 bases for V and 4 bases for J; bases not matched to a gene: 8. The CDR3 sequence is 14 residues long. Germline V gene sequence: CDR1 MNHNS, CDR2 SASEGT. The CDR3 region is CASGPGQGLYGYTF. CDR3 nucleotides: TGTGCCAGCGGACCGGGACAGGGACTCTATGGCTACACCTTC.

The chain employs TRBV30 and TRBJ1-2, with a tentative D call TRBD1 (5 bases). The germline V gene encodes CDR1 GTSNPN and CDR2 SVGIG (reference sequence). This CDR3 spans 13 amino acids. Trimming pared 2 bases from V and 8 bases from J, leaving 15 bases between. The CDR3, as DNA: TGTGCCTGGAGTTCCACTGACAGCCGGGGCTACACCTTC. Protein sequence: CAWSSTDSRGYTF. The complete variable domain, with remaining parts taken from reference TRBV30 and TRBJ1-2, reads SQTIHQWPATLVQPVGSPLSLECTVEGTSNPNLYWYRQAAGRGLQLLFYSVGIGQISSEVPQNLSASRPQDRQFILSSKKLLLSDSGFYLCAWSSTDSRGYTFGSGTRLTVV.

This sequence joins TRBV30 and TRBJ1-2; a weak D match, TRBD1 (5 bases). This CDR3 has 15 residues. Germline V gene data show CDR1 as GTSNPN and CDR2 as SVGIG (reference sequence). Trimming removed 2 bases from V and 4 bases from J, with 17 bases in between. The CDR3 sequence: CAWSPGTPSLYGYTF. The CDR3 bases are TGTGCCTGGAGTCCGGGGACTCCGAGTCTCTATGGCTACACCTTC. Full variable domain (outside the CDR3, taken from reference TRBV30 and TRBJ1-2): SQTIHQWPATLVQPVGSPLSLECTVEGTSNPNLYWYRQAAGRGLQLLFYSVGIGQISSEVPQNLSASRPQDRQFILSSKKLLLSDSGFYLCAWSPGTPSLYGYTFGSGTRLTVV.

A remark on this clone: This CDR3 is also generated by other DNA sequences in the sample. J is TRBJ2-7 and V is TRBV4-1, with TRBD1 matching 11 bases. The CDR3 totals 16 residues. Germline V CDR1 and CDR2: MGHRA, YSYEKL. With 4 bases clipped from V and 1 base from J, the junction kept 6 bases outside the gene matches. In DNA form, the CDR3 reads TGCGCCAGCAGCCGATCTGGACAGGGGGCTTCCTACGAGCAGTACTTC. Translated, it gives CASSRSGQGASYEQYF.

The rearrangement joins TRBV6-5 to TRBJ1-1; 9 bases are a match to TRBD1. Germline CDR1 reads MNHEY; CDR2 reads SVGAGI. V trimming: 2 bases; J trimming: 3 bases; junction bases outside the gene matches: 7. The CDR3 loop spans 16 amino acids. The DNA of the CDR3 is TGTGCCAGCAGTTACATCCGAGGGACAGGGCACACTGAAGCTTTCTTT. Translated, it gives CASSYIRGTGHTEAFF.

The J gene is TRBJ2-3, the V gene TRBV4-1; 11 bases are shared with TRBD2. Germline V gene sequence: CDR1 MGHRA, CDR2 YSYEKL. V lost 3 bases, J lost 3 bases, and 5 bases stayed unmatched. The CDR3 is made up of 16 amino acids. The CDR3 DNA reads as TGCGCCAGCAGCCAGTCCCTAGCGGGGGGAACAGATACGCAGTATTTT. It yields the protein CASSQSLAGGTDTQYF.

V is TRBV11-2 and J is TRBJ2-1, with TRBD2 matching over 10 bases. Unmatched junction bases numbered 6, after V lost 1 base and J lost 6 bases. Germline lookup yields CDR1 SGHAT and CDR2 FQNNGV. The CDR3 loop spans 16 amino acids. Here the CDR3 reads CASSLVGSGRGNEQFF. The CDR3 DNA sequence: TGTGCCAGCAGCTTAGTCGGGAGCGGGAGGGGCAATGAGCAGTTCTTC.

The chain combines TRBV7-9 with TRBJ2-7; 9 bases align to TRBD2. V gave up 5 bases and J gave up 9 bases; unmatched junction bases: 20. There are 17 residues in the CDR3. Germline lookup yields CDR1 SEHNR and CDR2 FQNEAQ (reference sequence). This CDR3 is CASSPRRIGREGQGQYF. CDR3 coding DNA: TGTGCCAGCAGCCCCCGTCGTATTGGGCGGGAGGGCCAGGGGCAGTACTTC.